These T cell receptor beta chains were read from a single sample in a study of T cells in Graves' hyperthyroidism and ophthalmopathy. TCRdb analysed the multiplex PCR reads with MiXCR anew, one entry per CDR3 protein. The data contain about 540,000 distinct CDR3 sequences, more than 45% of them seen just once; the ten biggest clones take up roughly 8.2%. Source material: peripheral blood or thyroid tissue (not recorded which). All receptors derive from a woman younger than 35 with Graves' hyperthyroidism. Each CDR3 is given with its conserved first and last residue. Each record gives: CDR3 protein, CDR3 DNA, V gene, D gene, J gene, clone size. The D gene is left open where the match is weak. The size of a clone is reported for some rows only, either as once, few or many, or as a class for expanded clones.

CSARSGGYEQYF	TGCAGTGCTAGATCTGGGGGCTACGAGCAGTACTTC	TRBV20-1	.	TRBJ2-7	many
CASTTMRGIENTIYF	TGTGCCAGCACCACGATGAGGGGAATCGAAAACACCATATATTTT	TRBV12-3/TRBV12-4	.	TRBJ1-3	many
CSATQGFTEAFF	TGCAGTGCTACGCAGGGTTTCACTGAAGCTTTCTTT	TRBV20-1	.	TRBJ1-1	many
CASSVRGTTGELFF	TGTGCCAGCAGTGTAAGGGGGACCACCGGGGAGCTGTTTTTT	TRBV2	.	TRBJ2-2	.
CASSMGQGYTGELFF	TGTGCCAGCAGCATGGGACAGGGTTACACCGGGGAGCTGTTTTTT	TRBV9	TRBD1	TRBJ2-2	many
CASILGQGRQGNYGYTF	TGTGCCAGCATTCTGGGACAGGGGCGACAGGGCAACTATGGCTACACCTTC	TRBV12-3/TRBV12-4	TRBD1	TRBJ1-2	once
CASSLGAGASYEQYF	TGTGCCAGCAGCTTGGGGGCGGGAGCGTCCTACGAGCAGTACTTC	TRBV7-3	.	TRBJ2-7	many
CAISDPRTGNTGELFF	TGTGCCATCAGTGATCCCAGGACAGGGAACACCGGGGAGCTGTTTTTT	TRBV10-3	TRBD1	TRBJ2-2	many
CASSLEYNRGLRGEQFF	TGTGCCAGCAGCTTAGAATACAACAGGGGGCTCAGGGGTGAGCAGTTCTTC	TRBV7-8	TRBD1	TRBJ2-1	.
CASSSRGYSNQPQHF	TGTGCCAGCAGTTCTAGGGGCTATAGCAATCAGCCCCAGCATTTT	TRBV6-5	.	TRBJ1-5	many
CASRTRGAGDQPQHF	TGTGCCAGCAGAACTAGGGGGGCAGGGGATCAGCCCCAGCATTTT	TRBV12-3/TRBV12-4	.	TRBJ1-5	many
CASSYPGTANQPQHF	TGTGCCAGCAGTTACCCAGGGACAGCAAATCAGCCCCAGCATTTT	TRBV6-6	TRBD1	TRBJ1-5	.
CASSGSIGSTQYF	TGTGCCAGCAGCGGGTCCATTGGGTCGACCCAGTACTTC	TRBV7-3	.	TRBJ2-5	many
CSAGQAYGYTF	TGCAGCGCAGGACAGGCCTATGGCTACACCTTC	TRBV29-1	TRBD1	TRBJ1-2	few
CASRTDRGNSPLHF	TGTGCCAGCAGGACCGACAGGGGTAATTCACCCCTCCACTTT	TRBV27	TRBD1	TRBJ1-6	many
CASSPGVIAFF	TGTGCCAGCAGCCCGGGGGTTATAGCTTTCTTT	TRBV14	.	TRBJ1-1	.
CASSLDGLNTEAFF	TGTGCCAGCAGCTTGGACGGCTTGAACACTGAAGCTTTCTTT	TRBV5-5	.	TRBJ1-1	many
CASSELGTGGWEKLFF	TGTGCCAGCAGCGAATTGGGCACAGGCGGGTGGGAAAAACTGTTTTTT	TRBV7-9	.	TRBJ1-4	many
CASRSSLAGLSSGANVLTF	TGTGCCAGCAGGTCCAGTTTAGCGGGGTTGAGCTCTGGGGCCAACGTCCTGACTTTC	TRBV9	TRBD2	TRBJ2-6	many
CASSPVGGHNQPQHF	TGTGCCAGCAGCCCCGTCGGGGGTCACAATCAGCCCCAGCATTTT	TRBV7-2	.	TRBJ1-5	many
CASSQVSGSGGTEAFF	TGCGCCAGCAGCCAAGTATCGGGGTCAGGAGGGACTGAAGCTTTCTTT	TRBV4-1	.	TRBJ1-1	many
CASSFLAGRIDTQYF	TGTGCCAGCAGCTTCTTAGCGGGCCGAATAGATACGCAGTATTTT	TRBV2	TRBD2	TRBJ2-3	few
CASIMSGSGQPQHF	TGTGCCAGCATCATGTCGGGGAGCGGACAGCCCCAGCATTTT	TRBV6-2/TRBV6-3	.	TRBJ1-5	many
CAWTGRGLGSEQYF	TGTGCCTGGACAGGGAGAGGGTTGGGGAGCGAGCAGTACTTC	TRBV30	.	TRBJ2-7	.
CASSQAGTSDYEQYF	TGTGCCAGCAGCCAGGCGGGGACTAGTGATTACGAGCAGTACTTC	TRBV7-9	TRBD2	TRBJ2-7	many
CSVEIGLAGNTGELFF	TGCAGCGTTGAAATAGGACTAGCGGGCAACACCGGGGAGCTGTTTTTT	TRBV29-1	TRBD2	TRBJ2-2	.
CATSGTGVGSGANVLTF	TGTGCCACCAGTGGGACAGGGGTGGGGTCTGGGGCCAACGTCCTGACTTTC	TRBV24-1	TRBD1	TRBJ2-6	few
CASTGESGGGPFYGYTF	TGTGCCAGTACCGGGGAGTCCGGGGGGGGACCTTTTTATGGCTACACCTTC	TRBV19	.	TRBJ1-2	many
CASSDDRGNTEALF	TGCGCCAGCAGCGACGACAGGGGGAACACTGAAGCTCTCTTC	TRBV5-1	TRBD1	TRBJ1-1	.
CASSSRETQEQYF	TGTGCCAGCAGCTCCCGGGAGACTCAAGAGCAGTACTTC	TRBV7-9	.	TRBJ2-7	.
CSATVPPGGTEAFF	TGCAGTGCCACCGTTCCCCCAGGGGGCACTGAAGCTTTCTTT	TRBV20-1	TRBD1	TRBJ1-1	.
CASSLAPGSENTF	TGTGCCAGCAGCTTAGCCCCGGGCTCTGAGAACACCTTC	TRBV7-3	.	TRBJ1-2	many
CASRGSSGRAPEQFF	TGTGCCAGTCGGGGTTCTAGCGGGAGGGCCCCCGAGCAGTTCTTC	TRBV19	TRBD2	TRBJ2-1	once
CATSNLGGEQPQHF	TGTGCCACCAGCAACTTAGGGGGTGAACAGCCCCAGCATTTT	TRBV15	.	TRBJ1-5	.
CAWTKLGTEAFF	TGTGCCTGGACCAAACTCGGGACTGAAGCTTTCTTT	TRBV30	.	TRBJ1-1	few
CASSLGQGIVETQYF	TGTGCCAGCAGTTTGGGACAGGGGATTGTAGAGACCCAGTACTTC	TRBV28	TRBD1	TRBJ2-5	few
CAWSGDRTRNTIYF	TGTGCCTGGAGTGGAGACAGGACGCGAAACACCATATATTTT	TRBV30	.	TRBJ1-3	.
CATSARKTGLHYGYTF	TGTGCCACCAGTGCTAGAAAGACAGGCTTACACTATGGCTACACCTTC	TRBV24-1	.	TRBJ1-2	.
CAGQVSFGNTEAFF	TGTGCCGGACAGGTATCATTTGGGAACACTGAAGCTTTCTTT	TRBV2	TRBD1	TRBJ1-1	.